The TCR beta chain described here comes from a study of PD-1 blockade in mismatch repair-deficient tumors. TCRdb's table, derived via immunoSEQ multiplex PCR, lists solely in-frame clones and lacks some. The sample holds some 10,000 clones, approximately 88% seen once. With regard to this clone: Its matching antigen is unknown.

Time point reported: approximately 11-day in vitro stimulation with candidate neoantigen peptide 7. A roughly 11-day in vitro culture was run per each of about seven reactive peptides. The CDR3 is 14 amino acids. Germline loops: CDR1 MNHEY, CDR2 SVGAGI. V trimming: 4 bases; J trimming: 3 bases; junction bases outside the gene matches: 4. V gene TRBV6-5 combines with J gene TRBJ2-7, with TRBD1 matching 9 bases. The sequence was collected from an adult with mismatch repair-deficient cancer. Sequenced here: cells cultured in vitro, sampled from a patient treated with pembrolizumab. The CDR3 nucleotides are TGTGCCAGCAGTTCCCAGACAGGGGGCTACGAGCAGTACTTC. This sequence encodes CASSSQTGGYEQYF.